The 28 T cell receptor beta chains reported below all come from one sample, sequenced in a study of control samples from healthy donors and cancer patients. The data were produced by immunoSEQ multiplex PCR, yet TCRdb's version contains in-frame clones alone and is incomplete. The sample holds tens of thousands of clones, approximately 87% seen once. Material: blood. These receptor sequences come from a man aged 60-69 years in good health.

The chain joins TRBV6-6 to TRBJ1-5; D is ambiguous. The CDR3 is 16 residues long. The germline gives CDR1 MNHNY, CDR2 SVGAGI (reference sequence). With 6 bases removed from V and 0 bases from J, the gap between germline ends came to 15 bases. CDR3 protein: CASRELGLNSNQPQHF. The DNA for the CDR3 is TGTGCCAGCAGGGAACTAGGGTTAAATAGCAATCAGCCCCAGCATTTT.

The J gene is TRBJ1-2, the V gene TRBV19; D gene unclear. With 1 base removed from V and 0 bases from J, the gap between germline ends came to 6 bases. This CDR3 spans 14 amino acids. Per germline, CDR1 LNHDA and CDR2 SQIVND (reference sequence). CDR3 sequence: CASSIVSANYGYTF. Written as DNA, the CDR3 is TGTGCCAGTAGTATAGTATCCGCTAACTATGGCTACACCTTC.

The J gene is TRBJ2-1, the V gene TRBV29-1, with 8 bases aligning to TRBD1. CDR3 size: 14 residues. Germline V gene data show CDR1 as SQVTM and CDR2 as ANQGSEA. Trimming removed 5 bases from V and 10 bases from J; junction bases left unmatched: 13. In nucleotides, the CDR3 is TGCAGCGTTAAACGGGGGACAGGTGTTTGGGAGCAGTTCTTC. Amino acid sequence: CSVKRGTGVWEQFF.

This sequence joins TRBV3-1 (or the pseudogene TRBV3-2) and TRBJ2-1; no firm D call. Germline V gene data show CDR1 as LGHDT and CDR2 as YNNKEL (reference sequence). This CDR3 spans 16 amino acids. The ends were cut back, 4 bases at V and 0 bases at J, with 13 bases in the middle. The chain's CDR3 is CASSPPVWSSYNEQFF. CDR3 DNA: TGTGCCAGCAGCCCCCCAGTTTGGAGCTCCTACAATGAGCAGTTCTTC.

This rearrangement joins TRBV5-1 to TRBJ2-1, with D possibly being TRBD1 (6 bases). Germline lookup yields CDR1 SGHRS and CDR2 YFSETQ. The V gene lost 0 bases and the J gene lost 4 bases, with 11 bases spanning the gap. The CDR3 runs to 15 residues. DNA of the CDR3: TGCGCCAGCAGCTTGGTGACAGGTAGTTACAATGAGCAGTTCTTC. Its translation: CASSLVTGSYNEQFF.

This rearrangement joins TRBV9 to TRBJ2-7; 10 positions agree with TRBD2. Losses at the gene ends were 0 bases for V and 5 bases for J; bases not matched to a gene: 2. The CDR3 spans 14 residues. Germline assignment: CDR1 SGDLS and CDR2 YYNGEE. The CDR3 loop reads CASSVVGTSDEQYF. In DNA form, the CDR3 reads TGTGCCAGCAGCGTAGTCGGGACTAGCGACGAGCAGTACTTC.

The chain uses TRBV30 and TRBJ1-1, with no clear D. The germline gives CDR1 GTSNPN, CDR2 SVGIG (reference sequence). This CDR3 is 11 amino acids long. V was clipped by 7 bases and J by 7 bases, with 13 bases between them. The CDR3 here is CASFRRVEAFF. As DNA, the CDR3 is TGTGCCTCCTTTCGTAGGGTTGAAGCTTTCTTT.

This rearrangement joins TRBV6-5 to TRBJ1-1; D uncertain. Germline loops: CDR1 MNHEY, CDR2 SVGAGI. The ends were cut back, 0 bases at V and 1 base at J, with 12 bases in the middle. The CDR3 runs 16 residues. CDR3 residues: CASSYSPTGGNTEAFF. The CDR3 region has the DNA TGTGCCAGCAGTTACTCGCCAACTGGAGGGAACACTGAAGCTTTCTTT.

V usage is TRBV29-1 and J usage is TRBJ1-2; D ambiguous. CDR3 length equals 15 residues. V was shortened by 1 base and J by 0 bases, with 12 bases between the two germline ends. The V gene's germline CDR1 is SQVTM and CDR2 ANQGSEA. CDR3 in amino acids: CSVEAVGPSNYGYTF. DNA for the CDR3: TGCAGCGTTGAAGCTGTGGGCCCCTCTAACTATGGCTACACCTTC.

CDR3 nucleotide sequence: TGCGCCAGCAGCCAAGAACTAGCGGGAGGGCGCGAGCAGTACTTC. This codes for CASSQELAGGREQYF. V and J are TRBV4-1 and TRBJ2-7; 13 bases align to TRBD2. The CDR3 consists of 15 residues. The germline V gene has CDR1 MGHRA and CDR2 YSYEKL. The ends lost 0 bases at V and 6 bases at J; junction bases unmatched: 2.

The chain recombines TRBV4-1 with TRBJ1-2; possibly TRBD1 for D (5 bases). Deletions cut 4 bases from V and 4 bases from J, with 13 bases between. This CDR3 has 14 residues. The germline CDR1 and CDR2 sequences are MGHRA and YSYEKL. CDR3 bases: TGCGCCAGCAGCCCTCGTCAGGGACCCTATGGCTACACCTTC. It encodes CASSPRQGPYGYTF.

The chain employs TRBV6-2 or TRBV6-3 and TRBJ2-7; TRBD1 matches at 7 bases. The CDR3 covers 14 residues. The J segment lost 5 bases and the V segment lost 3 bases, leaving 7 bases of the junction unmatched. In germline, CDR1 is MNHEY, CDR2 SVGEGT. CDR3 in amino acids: CASSYTGDVDEQYF. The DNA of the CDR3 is TGTGCCAGCAGTTATACAGGGGATGTAGACGAGCAGTACTTC.

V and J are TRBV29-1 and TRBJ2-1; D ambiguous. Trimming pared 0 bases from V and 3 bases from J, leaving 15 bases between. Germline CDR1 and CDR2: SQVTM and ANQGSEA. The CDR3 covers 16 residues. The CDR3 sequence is CSVEEIDGDRYNEQFF. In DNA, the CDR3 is TGCAGCGTTGAAGAAATTGATGGAGACCGCTACAATGAGCAGTTCTTC.

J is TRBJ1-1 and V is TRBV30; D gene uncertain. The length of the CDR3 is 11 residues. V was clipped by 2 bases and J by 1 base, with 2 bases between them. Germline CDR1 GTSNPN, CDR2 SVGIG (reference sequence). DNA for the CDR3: TGTGCCTGGAGTAGGAACACTGAAGCTTTCTTT. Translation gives CAWSRNTEAFF.

This chain's CDR3 is CATSRPGQGAGEQYF. CDR3 DNA: TGTGCCACCAGCAGACCGGGACAGGGGGCTGGCGAGCAGTACTTC. The chain recombines TRBV15 with TRBJ2-7; TRBD1 matches 12 bases. Germline CDR1 reads LNHNV; CDR2 reads YYDKDF (reference sequence). Trimming took 2 bases from V and 6 from J; bases not matched to a gene: 5. This CDR3 has 15 amino acids. The full variable domain, its missing parts supplied by reference TRBV15 and TRBJ2-7, is DAMVIQNPRYQVTQFGKPVTLSCSQTLNHNVMYWYQQKSSQAPKLLFHYYDKDFNNEADTPDNFQSRRPNTSFCFLDIRSPGLGDTAMYLCATSRPGQGAGEQYFGPGTRLTVT.

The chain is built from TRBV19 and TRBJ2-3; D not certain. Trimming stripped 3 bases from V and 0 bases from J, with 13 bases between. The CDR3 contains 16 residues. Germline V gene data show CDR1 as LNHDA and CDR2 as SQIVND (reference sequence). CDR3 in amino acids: CASSIGSDRSTDTQYF. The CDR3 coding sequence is TGTGCCAGTAGTATCGGGTCAGATCGCAGCACAGATACGCAGTATTTT.

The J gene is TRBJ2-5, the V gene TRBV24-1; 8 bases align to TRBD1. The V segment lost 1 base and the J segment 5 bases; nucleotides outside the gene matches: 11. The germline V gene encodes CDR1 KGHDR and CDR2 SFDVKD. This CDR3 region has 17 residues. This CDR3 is CATSDLGQGAIRETQYF. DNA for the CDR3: TGTGCCACCAGTGATTTAGGGCAGGGGGCTATCCGGGAGACCCAGTACTTC.

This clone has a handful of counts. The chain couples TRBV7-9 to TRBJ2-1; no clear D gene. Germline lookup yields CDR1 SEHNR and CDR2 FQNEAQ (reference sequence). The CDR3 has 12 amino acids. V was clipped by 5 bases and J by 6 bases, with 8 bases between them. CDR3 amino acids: CASSPGPNEQFF. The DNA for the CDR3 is TGTGCCAGCAGCCCCGGCCCCAATGAGCAGTTCTTC. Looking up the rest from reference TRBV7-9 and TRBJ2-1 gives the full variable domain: DTGVSQNPRHKITKRGQNVTFRCDPISEHNRLYWYRQTLGQGPEFLTYFQNEAQLEKSRLLSDRFSAERPKGSFSTLEIQRTEQGDSAMYLCASSPGPNEQFFGPGTRLTVL.

CDR3 in amino acids: CASSQASVLPWTSGRQYF. CDR3 nucleotides: TGTGCCAGCAGCCAAGCCTCAGTCTTACCTTGGACTAGCGGGAGGCAGTACTTC. The chain employs TRBV14 and TRBJ2-7, with TRBD2 matching over 13 bases. Losses at the gene ends were 1 base for V and 9 bases for J; bases not matched to a gene: 15. In germline, CDR1 is SGHDN, CDR2 FVKESK. The CDR3 covers 18 residues.

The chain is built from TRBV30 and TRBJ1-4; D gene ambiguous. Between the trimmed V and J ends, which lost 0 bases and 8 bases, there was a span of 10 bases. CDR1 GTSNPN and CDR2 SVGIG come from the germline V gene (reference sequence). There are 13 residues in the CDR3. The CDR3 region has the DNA TGTGCCTGGAGTGTACGAAGGGCCGAAAAACTGTTTTTT. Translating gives CAWSVRRAEKLFF.

Written as DNA, the CDR3 is TGTGCCAGCAGTTTTTGGGGGGCGAACACTGAAGCTTTCTTT. This translates into CASSFWGANTEAFF. The rearrangement links TRBV28 to TRBJ1-1; the D gene is possibly TRBD1 (6 bases). The CDR3 loop spans 14 amino acids. CDR1 MDHEN and CDR2 SYDVKM come from the germline V gene. Trimming stripped 3 bases from V and 1 base from J, with 9 bases between.

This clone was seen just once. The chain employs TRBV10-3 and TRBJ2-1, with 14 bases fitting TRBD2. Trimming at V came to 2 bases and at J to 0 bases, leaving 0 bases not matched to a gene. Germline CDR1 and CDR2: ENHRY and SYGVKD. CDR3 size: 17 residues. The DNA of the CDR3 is TGTGCCATCAGTGAGGGGACTAGCGGGAGCTCCTACAATGAGCAGTTCTTC. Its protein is CAISEGTSGSSYNEQFF.

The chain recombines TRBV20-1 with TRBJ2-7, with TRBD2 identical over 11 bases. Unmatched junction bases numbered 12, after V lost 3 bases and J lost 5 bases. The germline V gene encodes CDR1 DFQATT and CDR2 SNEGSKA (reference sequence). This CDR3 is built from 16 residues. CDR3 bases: TGCAGTGCTAGTGAGGCGGCTAGCGGGGGGCAAGACGAGCAGTACTTC. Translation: CSASEAASGGQDEQYF.

CDR3 DNA sequence: TGTGCCAGCAGTTACTTACAGGTCCGGGAGACCCAGTACTTC. This encodes CASSYLQVRETQYF. The chain is built from TRBV6-2 or TRBV6-3 and TRBJ2-5, with D possibly matching TRBD1 (5 bases). From germline, CDR1 is MNHEY and CDR2 SVGEGT. This CDR3 contains 14 residues. V was pared by 1 base and J by 5 bases, with 11 bases between.

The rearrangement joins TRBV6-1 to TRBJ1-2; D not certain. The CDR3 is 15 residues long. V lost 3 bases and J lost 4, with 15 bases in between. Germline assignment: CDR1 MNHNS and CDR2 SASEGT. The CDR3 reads CASSDPRGLGYGYTF. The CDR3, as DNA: TGTGCCAGCAGTGATCCCCGGGGTCTGGGCTATGGCTACACCTTC.

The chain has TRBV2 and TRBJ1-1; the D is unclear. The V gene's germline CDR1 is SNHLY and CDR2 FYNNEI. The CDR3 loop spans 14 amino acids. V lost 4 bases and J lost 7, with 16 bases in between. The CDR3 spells CASSVHNLRVEAFF. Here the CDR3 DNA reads TGTGCCAGCAGTGTTCACAACCTCCGGGTTGAAGCTTTCTTT.

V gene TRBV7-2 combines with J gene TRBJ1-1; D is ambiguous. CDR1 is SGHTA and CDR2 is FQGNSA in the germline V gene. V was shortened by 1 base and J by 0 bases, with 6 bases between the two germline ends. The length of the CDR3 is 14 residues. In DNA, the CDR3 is TGTGCCAGCAGCTTAGTAACCCTGAACACTGAAGCTTTCTTT. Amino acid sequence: CASSLVTLNTEAFF.

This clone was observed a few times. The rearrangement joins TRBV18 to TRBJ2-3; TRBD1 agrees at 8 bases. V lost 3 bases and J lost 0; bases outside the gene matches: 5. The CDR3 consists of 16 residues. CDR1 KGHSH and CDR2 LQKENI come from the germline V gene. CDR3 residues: CASSPTGATSTDTQYF. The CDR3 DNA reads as TGTGCCAGCTCACCGACAGGGGCGACTAGCACAGATACGCAGTATTTT.